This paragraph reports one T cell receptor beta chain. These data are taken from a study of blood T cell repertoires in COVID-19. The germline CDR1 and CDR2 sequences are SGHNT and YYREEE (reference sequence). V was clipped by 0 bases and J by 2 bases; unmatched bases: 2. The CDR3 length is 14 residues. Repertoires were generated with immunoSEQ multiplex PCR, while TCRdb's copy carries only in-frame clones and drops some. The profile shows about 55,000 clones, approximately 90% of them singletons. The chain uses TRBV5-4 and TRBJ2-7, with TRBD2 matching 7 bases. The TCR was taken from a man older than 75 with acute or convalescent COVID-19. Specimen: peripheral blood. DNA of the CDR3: TGTGCCAGCAGCTTGGAGGGACTACCCTACGAGCAGTACTTC. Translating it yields CASSLEGLPYEQYF.